The next 32 T cell receptor beta chains were all read from a single sample in a study of blood T cell repertoires in COVID-19 (dated by TCRdb to the early 2020s). The protocol used for the library was the immunoSEQ multiplex PCR assay. Held by TCRdb, this immuneACCESS table contains in-frame sequences only and omits some clones. Under half of the omission traces to an unresolved V gene where checked; the cause of the rest is unknown. The sample yields around 300,000 clones; 80% to 90% were counted once. About 5.2% of the sample rests with the top ten. Specimen: PBMCs or T cells enriched from blood (not recorded which). The source of these receptors is a woman younger than 45 who had recovered from COVID-19.

This clone has more than one count but fewer than ten. The J gene is TRBJ2-7, the V gene TRBV28, with D tentatively TRBD1 (6 bases). V gave up 3 bases and J gave up 7 bases, with 16 bases separating them. Germline V gene data show CDR1 as MDHEN and CDR2 as SYDVKM. The CDR3 has 14 amino acids. CDR3 protein: CASSFLSRGREQYF. CDR3 DNA sequence: TGTGCCAGCAGTTTTCTTAGCAGGGGAAGAGAGCAGTACTTC.

This clone was observed a few times. The V and J genes are TRBV29-1 and TRBJ1-2, with D unclear. The germline gives CDR1 SQVTM, CDR2 ANQGSEA. The CDR3 extends over 14 amino acids. V was shortened by 6 bases and J by 7 bases, with 21 bases between the two germline ends. The CDR3 region has the DNA TGCAGCGTCTCAACGGGCGGGATCCTGCTTGGCTACACCTTC. It codes for CSVSTGGILLGYTF.

This clone was seen only once. V gene TRBV6-1 combines with J gene TRBJ1-2; D may be TRBD1 (5 bases). Trimming cost V 3 bases and J 7 bases, with 15 bases left between them. The CDR3 consists of 14 residues. The germline gives CDR1 MNHNS, CDR2 SASEGT. CDR3 loop: CASSEVGRVGGYTF. CDR3 DNA: TGTGCCAGCAGTGAGGTCGGCAGGGTTGGTGGCTACACCTTC.

This sequence joins TRBV10-2 and TRBJ2-2; 7 bases agree with TRBD2. Germline V gene data show CDR1 as WSHSY and CDR2 as SAAADI. Trimming cost V 8 bases and J 1 base; bases outside gene matches: 10. This CDR3 has 16 residues. CDR3 in amino acids: CASGRVGQVNTGELFF. The DNA of the CDR3 is TGCGCCAGCGGGAGGGTAGGGCAGGTGAACACCGGGGAGCTGTTTTTT.

V usage is TRBV4-1 and J usage is TRBJ2-2; a possible D gene is TRBD2 (5 bases). V lost 0 bases to trimming and J lost 4 bases, with 12 bases between them. Germline CDR1 reads MGHRA; CDR2 reads YSYEKL. The CDR3 extends over 16 amino acids. The CDR3 protein is CASSQETYRGTGELFF. CDR3 DNA sequence: TGCGCCAGCAGCCAAGAGACCTACCGGGGCACCGGGGAGCTGTTTTTT.

This rearrangement joins TRBV5-1 to TRBJ2-1; 8 bases are a match to TRBD2. Losses at the gene ends were 0 bases for V and 8 bases for J; bases not matched to a gene: 10. Germline CDR1 is SGHRS and CDR2 is YFSETQ. This CDR3 has 16 residues. CDR3 bases: TGCGCCAGCAGCTTGGCCGAGGTTAGCGGGGCGTATGAGCAGTTCTTC. This codes for CASSLAEVSGAYEQFF.

The chain recombines TRBV9 with TRBJ2-2; 12 positions match TRBD2. Germline V CDR1 and CDR2: SGDLS, YYNGEE. The CDR3 is 18 amino acids. The junction had 8 bases not matched to a gene; V was cut back by 0 bases and J by 5 bases. CDR3 region: CASSVAASGGASTGELFF. CDR3 nucleotide sequence: TGTGCCAGCAGCGTAGCGGCTAGCGGGGGGGCCTCTACCGGGGAGCTGTTTTTT.

The sample holds one count of this clone. The chain employs TRBV6-6 and TRBJ1-3; no clear D. The V gene's germline CDR1 is MNHNY and CDR2 SVGAGI (reference sequence). The CDR3 has 14 amino acids. V lost 0 bases and J lost 0, with 3 bases in between. CDR3 DNA: TGTGCCAGCAGTTACTCTAGCTCTGGAAACACCATATATTTT. Translated, it gives CASSYSSSGNTIYF.

The J gene is TRBJ2-7, the V gene TRBV5-1; TRBD2 aligns across 9 bases. Losses at the gene ends were 0 bases for V and 2 bases for J; bases not matched to a gene: 6. Germline CDR1 reads SGHRS; CDR2 reads YFSETQ. CDR3 length equals 16 residues. The CDR3 sequence is CASSLVFPSGAYEQYF. The CDR3 nucleotides read TGCGCCAGCAGCTTGGTTTTCCCTAGCGGGGCCTACGAGCAGTACTTC. The full variable domain, its missing parts supplied by reference TRBV5-1 and TRBJ2-7, is KAGVTQTPRYLIKTRGQQVTLSCSPISGHRSVSWYQQTPGQGLQFLFEYFSETQRNKGNFPGRFSGRQFSNSRSEMNVSTLELGDSALYLCASSLVFPSGAYEQYFGPGTRLTVT.

The CDR3 nucleotides are TGTGCCAGCAGCCAAGAGACAGGGAGTTCCTACGAGCAGTACTTC. This codes for CASSQETGSSYEQYF. The V call is TRBV4-2, the J call TRBJ2-7, with TRBD1 matching 7 bases. CDR1 LGHNA and CDR2 YNFKEQ come from the germline V gene. The length of the CDR3 is 15 residues. Germline trimming cut 0 bases from V and 1 base from J; bases unmatched to any gene: 3.

V is TRBV5-1 and J is TRBJ2-3; 8 bases agree with TRBD2. V gave up 0 bases and J gave up 0 bases; unmatched junction bases: 9. Germline V gene lookup returns CDR1 SGHRS and CDR2 YFSETQ. The CDR3 loop spans 18 amino acids. Here the CDR3 reads CASSLVRGLVTSTDTQYF. CDR3 DNA: TGCGCCAGCAGCTTGGTCCGGGGACTAGTAACTAGCACAGATACGCAGTATTTT. Complete variable domain (other parts from reference TRBV5-1 and TRBJ2-3): KAGVTQTPRYLIKTRGQQVTLSCSPISGHRSVSWYQQTPGQGLQFLFEYFSETQRNKGNFPGRFSGRQFSNSRSEMNVSTLELGDSALYLCASSLVRGLVTSTDTQYFGPGTRLTVL.

This clone occurred a few times. The J gene is TRBJ1-1, the V gene TRBV7-2, with 8 nucleotides matching TRBD1. V was clipped by 4 bases and J by 5 bases; unmatched bases: 9. CDR1 and CDR2 from the germline V gene are SGHTA and FQGNSA. The CDR3 sequence is 15 residues long. The CDR3 spells CASSSRTGLGTEAFF. The CDR3 nucleotides are TGTGCCAGCAGCTCACGGACAGGGTTGGGAACTGAAGCTTTCTTT.

V is TRBV4-1 and J is TRBJ1-2, with TRBD1 matching 7 bases. The germline V gene encodes CDR1 MGHRA and CDR2 YSYEKL. With 0 bases clipped from V and 11 bases from J, the junction kept 9 bases outside the gene matches. This CDR3 region has 14 residues. The CDR3 protein is CASSQDTGAVGYTF. CDR3 DNA sequence: TGCGCCAGCAGCCAAGATACAGGGGCGGTGGGATACACCTTC.

The chain recombines TRBV7-9 with TRBJ1-6; D is perhaps TRBD1 (5 bases). Per germline, CDR1 SEHNR and CDR2 FQNEAQ (reference sequence). CDR3 length: 15 residues. With 1 base removed from V and 7 bases from J, the gap between germline ends came to 11 bases. This CDR3 reads CASSLGGAWNSPLHF. The CDR3 DNA reads as TGTGCCAGCAGCTTAGGTGGGGCATGGAATTCACCCCTCCACTTT.

The chain recombines TRBV5-8 with TRBJ2-5, with TRBD1 matching 8 bases. CDR3 length: 15 amino acids. Losses at the gene ends were 1 base for V and 5 bases for J; bases not matched to a gene: 7. From germline, CDR1 is SGHTS and CDR2 YDEGEE. DNA for the CDR3: TGTGCCAGCAGCTTGATGACAGGGGACGGTGAGACCCAGTACTTC. Encoded protein: CASSLMTGDGETQYF.

The table lists this clone with a count of one. The J gene is TRBJ2-1, the V gene TRBV4-1, with 12 positions matching TRBD2. V trimming: 3 bases; J trimming: 3 bases; junction bases outside the gene matches: 6. Germline V gene sequence: CDR1 MGHRA, CDR2 YSYEKL. This CDR3 contains 17 residues. CDR3 in DNA: TGCGCCAGCAGCCAGGTGGGACTAGCGGGTAACTACAATGAGCAGTTCTTC. It specifies CASSQVGLAGNYNEQFF.

The genes are TRBV28 and TRBJ2-1; D is possibly TRBD1 (6 bases). Germline loops: CDR1 MDHEN, CDR2 SYDVKM. V dropped 6 bases and J dropped 3 bases, with 12 bases sitting between them. This CDR3 is 14 amino acids long. The CDR3 is CASRTPGHYNEQFF. The CDR3 nucleotides are TGTGCCAGCAGAACACCGGGACACTACAATGAGCAGTTCTTC.

The gene calls are TRBV4-2 and TRBJ1-4; D is unresolved. This CDR3 has 15 residues. V was cut by 0 bases and J by 5 bases, with 10 bases left in between. The germline gives CDR1 LGHNA, CDR2 YNFKEQ. This CDR3 reads CASSQDLGQNEKLFF. The CDR3 DNA reads as TGTGCCAGCAGCCAAGACCTGGGCCAAAATGAAAAACTGTTTTTT.

This chain connects TRBV7-9 to TRBJ1-2, with D hard to call. Germline values: CDR1 SEHNR, CDR2 FQNEAQ (reference sequence). The CDR3 runs 13 residues. The germline V and J ends were trimmed by 1 base and 8 bases, with 11 bases remaining between them. DNA of the CDR3: TGTGCCAGCAGCTTAGTACCCTCGAGGGGCTACACCTTC. Translated: CASSLVPSRGYTF.

The V gene is TRBV29-1, the J gene TRBJ2-1, with TRBD2 as a possible D gene (5 bases). V dropped 3 bases and J dropped 6 bases, with 9 bases sitting between them. The CDR3 runs 12 residues. Germline CDR1 is SQVTM and CDR2 is ANQGSEA. The CDR3 loop is CSVDRGSNEQFF. The CDR3 DNA follows: TGCAGCGTTGACCGGGGATCCAATGAGCAGTTCTTC.

The chain uses TRBV11-2 and TRBJ2-7, with D perhaps TRBD2 (6 bases). The CDR3 spans 14 residues. Deletions cut 5 bases from V and 6 bases from J, with 17 bases between. CDR1 and CDR2 (germline): SGHAT, FQNNGV. The CDR3 nucleotides read TGTGCCAGCAGCCCGGGAGTTGGGCTGGGCGAGCAGTACTTC. Its translation: CASSPGVGLGEQYF.

This chain uses TRBV27 with TRBJ1-1, with D perhaps matching TRBD1 (6 bases). The germline V and J ends were trimmed by 8 bases and 6 bases, with 10 bases remaining between them. Germline V CDR1 and CDR2: MNHEY, SMNVEV (reference sequence). This CDR3 has 11 residues. The CDR3 DNA reads TGTGCCAGCCACCAGGGGTCTGAAGCTTTCTTT. Translation gives CASHQGSEAFF.

The chain couples TRBV7-6 to TRBJ2-7; tentatively, D is TRBD1 (6 bases). Trimming pared 1 base from V and 2 bases from J, leaving 18 bases between. CDR1 and CDR2 from the germline V gene are SGHVS and FNYEAQ. This CDR3 comprises 17 residues. The CDR3 sequence: CASSLDGSSRGPYEQYF. The CDR3 coding sequence is TGTGCCAGCAGCTTAGATGGTAGTTCCAGGGGACCCTACGAGCAGTACTTC.

The rearrangement uses TRBV5-4 and TRBJ1-6, with 9 nucleotides matching TRBD1. Germline CDR1 SGHNT, CDR2 YYREEE (reference sequence). The CDR3 sequence is 15 residues long. Trimming cost V 4 bases and J 7 bases; bases outside gene matches: 6. CDR3 DNA sequence: TGTGCCAGCAGCCGGACAGGGGATGGGAATTCACCCCTCCACTTT. This sequence encodes CASSRTGDGNSPLHF.

The chain couples TRBV3-1 (or the pseudogene TRBV3-2) to TRBJ1-6, with 7 bases matching TRBD1. Germline V gene sequence: CDR1 LGHDT, CDR2 YNNKEL (reference sequence). The ends lost 1 base at V and 3 bases at J; junction bases unmatched: 0. The CDR3 runs 15 residues. The CDR3 protein is CASSQGTGYNSPLHF. As DNA, the CDR3 is TGTGCCAGCAGCCAAGGGACAGGCTATAATTCACCCCTCCACTTT.

The chain recombines TRBV21-1 with TRBJ2-5; the table gives TRBD2 as D, unverified against the DNA. TRBV21-1 is reported as a pseudogene. This CDR3 spans 17 amino acids. In DNA, the CDR3 is TGTGCCAGCAGCCAGAGCGGTGCGGGGAGATTCCAAGAGACCCAGTACTTC. Its protein product is CASSQSGAGRFQETQYF.

This chain uses TRBV5-6 with TRBJ2-7; D is perhaps TRBD1 (6 bases). There are 13 residues in the CDR3. V gave up 3 bases and J gave up 6 bases, with 13 bases separating them. Germline-derived CDR1 and CDR2 are SGHDT and YYEEEE. CDR3 residues: CASSWTQGGEQYF. CDR3 DNA: TGTGCCAGCAGCTGGACCCAAGGGGGCGAGCAGTACTTC. The variable domain in full, with the rest retrieved from reference TRBV5-6 and TRBJ2-7, is DAGVTQSPTHLIKTRGQQVTLRCSPKSGHDTVSWYQQALGQGPQFIFQYYEEEERQRGNFPDRFSGHQFPNYSSELNVNALLLGDSALYLCASSWTQGGEQYFGPGTRLTVT.

This chain connects TRBV18 to TRBJ2-7; 8 nucleotides line up with TRBD1. Germline V CDR1 and CDR2: KGHSH, LQKENI. Trimming at V came to 3 bases and at J to 4 bases, leaving 5 bases not matched to a gene. CDR3 length: 14 residues. The CDR3 sequence is CASSPGQGDYEQYF. CDR3 nucleotides: TGTGCCAGCTCACCCGGACAGGGCGATTACGAGCAGTACTTC.

The V call is TRBV10-2, the J call TRBJ2-4; TRBD2 is a possible D gene (5 bases). This CDR3 comprises 17 residues. Germline CDR1 WSHSY, CDR2 SAAADI. V lost 0 bases and J 3 bases, leaving 15 bases between the germline ends. CDR3 bases: TGCGCCAGCAGTGAGTCTCTTACACGACTACACAAAAACATTCAGTACTTC. Residues: CASSESLTRLHKNIQYF.

With respect to this clone: Compared with germline, one end of the junction differs, possibly owing to a read error. This rearrangement joins TRBV18 to TRBJ2-7; 8 nucleotides align to TRBD1. The CDR3 contains 16 residues. Per germline, CDR1 KGHSH and CDR2 LQKENI. This chain's CDR3 is CASSPHPPGGSNEQYF. The CDR3 nucleotides are TGTGCCAGCTCACCACACCCCCCAGGGGGCTCCAACGAGCAGTACTTC.

The chain uses TRBV5-5 and TRBJ2-1, with 7 nucleotides matching TRBD2. V lost 4 bases and J lost 1; bases outside the gene matches: 11. The germline V gene encodes CDR1 SGHKS and CDR2 YYEKEE (reference sequence). The CDR3 loop spans 17 amino acids. The CDR3: CASSPVGAGVSYNEQFF. CDR3 nucleotide sequence: TGTGCCAGCAGCCCGGTCGGGGCGGGGGTGTCCTACAATGAGCAGTTCTTC.

The rearrangement links TRBV7-8 to TRBJ2-7, with 8 bases matching TRBD1. The germline gives CDR1 SGHVS, CDR2 FQNEAQ. The CDR3 covers 16 residues. The ends lost 1 base at V and 3 bases at J; junction bases unmatched: 8. The CDR3 nucleotides read TGTGCCAGCAGCTTAGGCCTCCCAGGGGGCGGCTACGAGCAGTACTTC. Encoded protein: CASSLGLPGGGYEQYF.